This T cell receptor beta chain emerged from a study of shared clonotypes between healthy human individuals. Study information: The donor pool was made up of two women and three men aged 18 to 49. Plates per donor: three CD4 naive, three CD4 memory, two CD8 naive, one CD8 memory.

Study-level results: Clonotype sharing among donors, it was expected, would be affected by sequencing depth.

CDR1 is SGHTA and CDR2 is FQGTGA in the germline V gene. This CDR3 region has 14 residues. Germline trimming cut 4 bases from V and 3 bases from J; bases unmatched to any gene: 2. Deep level was the assay's run setting. Generated by immunoSEQ multiplex PCR, the TCRdb table keeps only in-frame clones and is missing some. The table includes roughly 680,000 clones, 72% detected once. Concerning this clone itself: Its antigen is as yet unknown.

The clonotype comes from a woman in her twenties or thirties in good health. Sequenced input: memory CD4+ T cells sorted from blood. Subset given: CD45RA-negative fraction. The chain carries TRBV7-3 and TRBJ2-3; 9 bases map to TRBD2. In DNA, the CDR3 is TGTGCCAGCAGCTACAGCGGGAGGACAGATACGCAGTATTTT. It specifies CASSYSGRTDTQYF.